Listed below are T cell receptor beta chains from one sample, sequenced in a study of shared clonotypes between healthy human individuals. Libraries were prepared by immunoSEQ multiplex PCR; TCRdb keeps only in-frame clonotypes and omits some of them. Here the sample spans about 530,000 clones, 90% to 96% being singletons. The specimen sequenced was naive CD4+ T cells sorted from blood. All receptors come from a woman in her 30s in good health. Each CDR3 is given with its conserved first and last residue. A D gene is named only where the DNA matches it firmly. Not all rows give a size; the values are once, few, many and, for expanded clones, a class.

J gene | clone size | D gene | V gene | CDR3 DNA | CDR3 protein
TRBJ1-1 | once | TRBD1 | TRBV2 | TGTGCCAGCAGTGAAAGCCGGACAGGGCTGCGGACTGAAGCTTTCTTT | CASSESRTGLRTEAFF
TRBJ2-1 | NA | TRBD2 | TRBV28 | TGTGCCAGCAGATCTCAGGCTAGCGGGTACAATGAGCAGTTCTTC | CASRSQASGYNEQFF
TRBJ1-1 | NA | NA | TRBV7-9 | TGTGCCAGCAGGCGGGGGGAGGGTGCTGAAGCTTTCTTT | CASRRGEGAEAFF
TRBJ2-7 | few | NA | TRBV10-1 | TGCGCCAGCAGTGAGGGCTCCTACGAGCAGTACTTC | CASSEGSYEQYF
TRBJ1-2 | NA | TRBD1 | TRBV28 | TGTGCCAGTTCACCGGGACAGGGCTTCTATGGCTACACCTTC | CASSPGQGFYGYTF
TRBJ2-1 | NA | NA | TRBV10-1 | TGCGCCAGCAGCGATGAGCGGGCTGGATACAATGAGCAGTTCTTC | CASSDERAGYNEQFF
TRBJ2-5 | NA | TRBD2 | TRBV11-3 | TGTGCCAGCAGCGCCGGACTAGCCCCTTCAGAGACCCAGTACTTC | CASSAGLAPSETQYF
TRBJ2-2 | NA | TRBD2 | TRBV5-4 | TGTGCCAGCAGCCCGGGGGGACGTCAGTACACCGGGGAGCTGTTTTTT | CASSPGGRQYTGELFF
TRBJ2-7 | NA | NA | TRBV27 | TGTGCCAGCAGTTTAATCGTGAGGGACGAGCAGTACTTC | CASSLIVRDEQYF
TRBJ1-1 | NA | TRBD1 | TRBV18 | TGTGCCAGCTCACCACGGACAGGAGAGAACACTGAAGCTTTCTTT | CASSPRTGENTEAFF
TRBJ2-7 | NA | NA | TRBV7-2 | TGTGCCAGCAGCTTATCGACAGGGAGGTACGAGCAGTACTTC | CASSLSTGRYEQYF
TRBJ2-2 | NA | TRBD2 | TRBV19 | TGTGCCAGTAGGCCTAGCGGTCTCGCGAACACCGGGGAGCTGTTTTTT | CASRPSGLANTGELFF
TRBJ2-5 | NA | NA | TRBV5-1 | TGCGCCAGCAGCTTGGCAACGATTTCCCAAGAGACCCAGTACTTC | CASSLATISQETQYF
TRBJ1-3 | NA | NA | TRBV19 | TGTGCCAGTACCCCCTTTTGGTCCTCTGGAAACACCATATATTTT | CASTPFWSSGNTIYF
TRBJ2-2 | NA | NA | TRBV6-6 | TGTGCCAGCAGTTACTTCGCGGGCACCGGGGAGCTGTTTTTT | CASSYFAGTGELFF
TRBJ2-1 | NA | TRBD2 | TRBV2 | TGTGCCAGCAGCCGCGGGGGGCTTGAGCAGTTCTTC | CASSRGGLEQFF
TRBJ2-2 | once | NA | TRBV18 | TGTGCCAGCTCACCCCCGACGGTGCCCGGGGAGCTGTTTTTT | CASSPPTVPGELFF
TRBJ2-3 | NA | NA | TRBV18 | TGTGCCAGCTCACGAAGCGCAAGCACAGATACGCAGTATTTT | CASSRSASTDTQYF
TRBJ1-1 | NA | NA | TRBV11-2 | TGTGCCAGCAGCCCCAGTAGGGGATCGACTGAAGCTTTCTTT | CASSPSRGSTEAFF
TRBJ1-4 | NA | NA | TRBV28 | TGTGCCAGCAACCCCCACCAGGGTAGGATTGAAAAACTGTTTTTT | CASNPHQGRIEKLFF
TRBJ1-5 | NA | NA | TRBV2 | TGTGCCAGCAGGAAGGGTCAGCCCCAGCATTTT | CASRKGQPQHF
TRBJ2-6 | NA | NA | TRBV7-6 | TGTGCCAGCAGCTTAGCGGGGGCAGGGTCTACTGGGGCCAACGTCCTGACTTTC | CASSLAGAGSTGANVLTF
TRBJ1-2 | NA | NA | TRBV5-4 | TGTGCCAGCAGCTTGGGAGGGGGGATTATGCGCTACACCTTC | CASSLGGGIMRYTF
TRBJ2-1 | NA | TRBD2 | TRBV7-9 | TGTGCCAGCAGCCCATCGGGAGGGAGCTCCTACAATGAGCAGTTCTTC | CASSPSGGSSYNEQFF
TRBJ2-3 | NA | NA | TRBV10-3 | TGTGCCATCAGTGACAGTTCATATACGCAGTATTTT | CAISDSSYTQYF
TRBJ1-1 | NA | NA | TRBV5-1 | TGCGCCAGCAGCTTGGGAGTTCGGAGGTCCTCAAGGAACACTGAAGCTTTCTTT | CASSLGVRRSSRNTEAFF
TRBJ2-2 | NA | TRBD2 | TRBV19 | TGTGCCAGTAGGTTGGGCGGGAGTAATGTCGGGGAGCTGTTTTTT | CASRLGGSNVGELFF
TRBJ2-1 | once | NA | TRBV4-2 | TGTGCCAGCAGCCAAAGAACGGGGCTAACCCTATACAATGAGCAGTTCTTC | CASSQRTGLTLYNEQFF
TRBJ2-1 | NA | NA | TRBV18 | TGTGCCAGCTCACCGGGGGAGATTTACAATGAGCAGTTCTTC | CASSPGEIYNEQFF
TRBJ2-1 | NA | NA | TRBV29-1 | TGCAGCGGCCTAGACAGGTTACCTAGGAATGAGCAGTTCTTC | CSGLDRLPRNEQFF
TRBJ2-3 | NA | NA | TRBV7-9 | TGTGCCAGCAGCTTATTTCAGCGGAACACAGATACGCAGTATTTT | CASSLFQRNTDTQYF
TRBJ2-7 | NA | NA | TRBV28 | TGTGCCAGCAGTCCCACTCGAATTCTCAGCTCCTACGAGCAGTACTTC | CASSPTRILSSYEQYF
TRBJ2-1 | NA | NA | TRBV4-2 | TGTGCCAGCAGCCAAGAGGGCTACCAGAGGGAGTTCTTC | CASSQEGYQREFF
TRBJ2-7 | NA | NA | TRBV28 | TGTGCCAGCAGTTTGCGGCCCGGACTTAGAGCCTACGAGCAGTACTTC | CASSLRPGLRAYEQYF
TRBJ1-5 | NA | TRBD1 | TRBV2 | TGTGCCAGCAGAAGGACAGGGGAAGCTCAGCCCCAGCATTTT | CASRRTGEAQPQHF
TRBJ1-1 | NA | NA | TRBV10-3 | TGTGCCATCAGTCCGGACAGGAACACTGAAGCTTTCTTT | CAISPDRNTEAFF
TRBJ2-7 | NA | TRBD2 | TRBV6-1 | TGTGCCAGCCTCCTAGCGGGAGGGCGAGACGAGCAGTACTTC | CASLLAGGRDEQYF
TRBJ2-1 | NA | TRBD2 | TRBV5-8 | TGTGCCAGCAGCTTGGTTGTACTAGCGGGAGTTGTTACGAATGAGCAGTTCTTC | CASSLVVLAGVVTNEQFF
TRBJ1-5 | NA | NA | TRBV27 | TGTGCCAGCAGCGGGAGGAGCAATCAGCCCCAGCATTTT | CASSGRSNQPQHF
TRBJ1-1 | NA | NA | TRBV6-5 | TGTGCCAGCAGTCGCCGCGTCCCGGACGCTGAAGCTTTCTTT | CASSRRVPDAEAFF
TRBJ2-5 | once | TRBD1 | TRBV19 | TGTGCCAGTAGCGTGACAGGGGCGGAAGGGACCCAGTACTTC | CASSVTGAEGTQYF
TRBJ1-3 | NA | NA | TRBV27 | TGTGCCAGCAGTTTCCAACCCCCCACAGGGACCTCTGGAAACACCATATATTTT | CASSFQPPTGTSGNTIYF
TRBJ1-5 | NA | NA | TRBV18 | TGTGCCAGCTCTCCAGTGAATAGCAATCAGCCCCAGCATTTT | CASSPVNSNQPQHF
TRBJ1-5 | NA | NA | TRBV5-1 | TGCGCCAGCAGCTTGCGGGGCAATCAGCCCCAGCATTTT | CASSLRGNQPQHF
TRBJ2-1 | NA | TRBD2 | TRBV4-1 | TGCGCCAGTAGCGGCGGGACTAACTCCTACAATGAGCAGTTCTTC | CASSGGTNSYNEQFF
TRBJ1-1 | once | NA | TRBV5-4 | TGTGCCAGCAGCTCCGGGACCCTGGACACTGAAGCTTTCTTT | CASSSGTLDTEAFF
TRBJ2-1 | NA | NA | TRBV6-6 | TGTGCCAGCAGGACTTCTGGGGGGGCGCAGCGCCATGAGCAGTTCTTC | CASRTSGGAQRHEQFF
TRBJ2-7 | NA | NA | TRBV19 | TGTGCCAGTAGGTCGACAGGAGCCTACGAGCAGTACTTC | CASRSTGAYEQYF
TRBJ1-1 | few | TRBD1 | TRBV29-1 | TGCAGCGTTCACAGGGGGAACACTGAAGCTTTCTTT | CSVHRGNTEAFF
TRBJ1-1 | NA | NA | TRBV6-5 | TGTGCCAGCCTAGGGGCCCCGAACACTGAAGCTTTCTTT | CASLGAPNTEAFF
TRBJ1-1 | NA | NA | TRBV5-6 | TGTGCCAGCAGCGGAAGGGGGGCGGGAGGCCAGTTCTTT | CASSGRGAGGQFF
TRBJ1-4 | NA | NA | TRBV19 | TGTGCCAGTAGTAAAATCTCTCCCCACGGGGCAACTAATGAAAAACTGTTTTTT | CASSKISPHGATNEKLFF